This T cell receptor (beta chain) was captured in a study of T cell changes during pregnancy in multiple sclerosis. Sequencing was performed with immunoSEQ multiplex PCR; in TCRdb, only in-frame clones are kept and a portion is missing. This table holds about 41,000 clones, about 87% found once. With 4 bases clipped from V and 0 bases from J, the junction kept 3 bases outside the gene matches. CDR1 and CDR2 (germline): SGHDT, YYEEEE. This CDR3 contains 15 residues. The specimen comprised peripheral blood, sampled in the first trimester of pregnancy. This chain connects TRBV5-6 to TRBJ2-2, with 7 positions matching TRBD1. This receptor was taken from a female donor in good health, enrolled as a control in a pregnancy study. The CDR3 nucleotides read TGTGCCAGCAGCCGACAGGGCCCGAACACCGGGGAGCTGTTTTTT. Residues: CASSRQGPNTGELFF.